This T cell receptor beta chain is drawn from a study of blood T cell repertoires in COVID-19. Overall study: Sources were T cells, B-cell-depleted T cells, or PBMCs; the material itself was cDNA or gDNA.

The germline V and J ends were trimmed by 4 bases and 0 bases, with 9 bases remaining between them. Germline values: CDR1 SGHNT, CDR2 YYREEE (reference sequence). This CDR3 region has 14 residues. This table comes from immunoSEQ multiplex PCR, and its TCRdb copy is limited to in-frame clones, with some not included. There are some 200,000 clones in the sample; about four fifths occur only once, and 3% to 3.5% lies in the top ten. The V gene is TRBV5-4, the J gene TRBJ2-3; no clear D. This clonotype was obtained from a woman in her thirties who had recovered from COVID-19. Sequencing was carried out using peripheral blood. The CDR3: CASSPSGSTDTQYF. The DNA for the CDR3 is TGTGCCAGCAGCCCGTCAGGCAGCACAGATACGCAGTATTTT.